This passage covers 9 T cell receptor beta chains from one sample sequenced in a study of T cell responses to AZD1222 COVID-19 vaccine. Data came from immunoSEQ multiplex PCR; TCRdb stores just in-frame clones and leaves some out. Of 100,000 to 150,000 clones in the sample, 88% were seen once. The sample here was peripheral blood, taken on day 0 of MenACWY control vaccination. The receptors come from an adult in good health.

The CDR3 coding sequence is TGTGCCAGCAGCGCACAAGAGACCCAGTACTTC. Its protein product is CASSAQETQYF. The chain uses TRBV2 and TRBJ2-5; no clear D gene. The CDR3 has 11 amino acids. Germline V gene lookup returns CDR1 SNHLY and CDR2 FYNNEI. Between the trimmed V and J ends, which lost 6 bases and 2 bases, there was a span of 4 bases.

The rearrangement links TRBV20-1 to TRBJ2-1; TRBD2 aligns across 10 bases. This CDR3 spans 15 amino acids. The germline CDR1 and CDR2 sequences are DFQATT and SNEGSKA (reference sequence). The V and J ends lost 3 bases and 4 bases, in that order; junction bases with no gene match: 6. The CDR3 DNA follows: TGCAGTGCTAGTCTGGCTAGCGGGAGATACAATGAGCAGTTCTTC. It encodes CSASLASGRYNEQFF.

The V call is TRBV19, the J call TRBJ2-7; 10 nucleotides align to TRBD1. Per the germline V gene, CDR1 is LNHDA and CDR2 is SQIVND (reference sequence). The CDR3 loop spans 14 amino acids. Losses at the gene ends were 5 bases for V and 4 bases for J; bases not matched to a gene: 5. CDR3 protein: CASSSRDRGYEQYF. In DNA, the CDR3 is TGTGCCAGTAGTTCCCGGGACAGGGGTTACGAGCAGTACTTC.

V is TRBV6-5 and J is TRBJ2-7, with TRBD2 identical over 8 bases. CDR3 length: 14 residues. V trimming: 6 bases; J trimming: 3 bases; junction bases outside the gene matches: 7. From germline, CDR1 is MNHEY and CDR2 SVGAGI. CDR3 coding DNA: TGTGCCAGCAGCCAGGCGGGAGGCGGCTACGAGCAGTACTTC. It encodes CASSQAGGGYEQYF.

The chain carries TRBV30 and TRBJ2-1, with D possibly being TRBD1 or TRBD2 (5 bases each). The V and J ends lost 5 bases and 1 base respectively, with 9 bases between them. In germline, CDR1 is GTSNPN, CDR2 SVGIG (reference sequence). The CDR3 totals 13 residues. CDR3 bases: TGTGCCTGGCAAGAGGGGTCCTACAATGAGCAGTTCTTC. It is translated as CAWQEGSYNEQFF. Using reference TRBV30 and TRBJ2-1 for the parts outside the CDR3, the full variable domain is SQTIHQWPATLVQPVGSPLSLECTVEGTSNPNLYWYRQAAGRGLQLLFYSVGIGQISSEVPQNLSASRPQDRQFILSSKKLLLSDSGFYLCAWQEGSYNEQFFGPGTRLTVL.

The chain has TRBV7-9 and TRBJ2-3; no clear D. CDR3 size: 14 residues. Germline assignment: CDR1 SEHNR and CDR2 FQNEAQ (reference sequence). V was trimmed by 10 bases and J by 0 bases, leaving 14 bases between them. CDR3 DNA sequence: TGTGCCATCCCCGTTCCCACTAGCACAGATACGCAGTATTTT. Its protein is CAIPVPTSTDTQYF.

This chain's CDR3 is CASSSQVGRYTEAFF. The CDR3 nucleotides are TGTGCCAGCAGTTCCCAGGTCGGCAGATACACTGAAGCTTTCTTT. The chain uses TRBV28 and TRBJ1-1; D ambiguous. Trimming took off 4 bases at V and 3 bases at J, with 15 bases between the two ends. This CDR3 is built from 15 residues. Germline assignment: CDR1 MDHEN and CDR2 SYDVKM.

The genes are TRBV28 and TRBJ1-5; possibly TRBD1 for D (5 bases). Looked up from germline, CDR1 is MDHEN and CDR2 is SYDVKM. The CDR3 runs to 16 residues. Trimming left V 7 bases short and J 1 base short, with 17 bases between. DNA for the CDR3: TGTGCCAGCACGTTGGAGAGGGGATGGAGCAATCAGCCCCAGCATTTT. Translating it yields CASTLERGWSNQPQHF.

This chain uses TRBV27 with TRBJ1-5; the D gene is possibly TRBD1 (5 bases). The V and J ends lost 11 bases and 2 bases respectively, with 13 bases between them. The CDR3 sequence is 13 residues long. Germline V gives CDR1 MNHEY, CDR2 SMNVEV (reference sequence). CDR3: CARPRGCNQPQHF. In DNA form, the CDR3 reads TGTGCCCGCCCTAGGGGTTGCAATCAGCCCCAGCATTTT.